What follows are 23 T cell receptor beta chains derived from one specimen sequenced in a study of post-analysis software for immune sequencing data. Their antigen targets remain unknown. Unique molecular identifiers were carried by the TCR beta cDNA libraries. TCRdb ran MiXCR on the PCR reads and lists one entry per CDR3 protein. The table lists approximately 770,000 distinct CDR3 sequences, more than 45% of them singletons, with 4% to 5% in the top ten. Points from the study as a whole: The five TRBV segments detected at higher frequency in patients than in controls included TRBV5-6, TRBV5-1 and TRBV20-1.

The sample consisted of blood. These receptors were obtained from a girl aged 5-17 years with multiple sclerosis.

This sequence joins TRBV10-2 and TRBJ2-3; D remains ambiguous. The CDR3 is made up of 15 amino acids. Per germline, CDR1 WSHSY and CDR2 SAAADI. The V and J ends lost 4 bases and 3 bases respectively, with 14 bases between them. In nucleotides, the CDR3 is TGCGCCAGCAGTGGGCTTGGTATCGCGACAGATACGCAGTATTTT. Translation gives CASSGLGIATDTQYF.

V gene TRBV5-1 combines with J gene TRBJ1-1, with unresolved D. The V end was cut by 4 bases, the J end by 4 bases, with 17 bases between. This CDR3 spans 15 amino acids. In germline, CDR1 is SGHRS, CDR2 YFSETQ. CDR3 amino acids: CASSPRPEHGTEAFF. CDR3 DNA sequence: TGCGCCAGCAGCCCGCGACCGGAACACGGCACTGAAGCTTTCTTT.

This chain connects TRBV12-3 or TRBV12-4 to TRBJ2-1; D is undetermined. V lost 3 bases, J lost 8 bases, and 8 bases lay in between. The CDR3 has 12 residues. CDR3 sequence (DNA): TGTGCCAGCAGTTTCGTGGCCGATGAGCAGTTCTTC. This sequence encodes CASSFVADEQFF.

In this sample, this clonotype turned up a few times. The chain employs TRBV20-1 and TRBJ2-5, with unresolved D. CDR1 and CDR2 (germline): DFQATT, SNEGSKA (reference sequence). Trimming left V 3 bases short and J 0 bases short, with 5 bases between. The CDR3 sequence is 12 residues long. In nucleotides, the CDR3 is TGCAGTGCTAGTTATAACCAAGAGACCCAGTACTTC. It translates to CSASYNQETQYF.

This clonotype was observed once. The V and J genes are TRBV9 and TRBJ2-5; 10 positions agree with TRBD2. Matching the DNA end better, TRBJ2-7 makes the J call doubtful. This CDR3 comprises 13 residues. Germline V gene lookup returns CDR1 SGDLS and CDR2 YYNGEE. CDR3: CASSVGTSGEQYF. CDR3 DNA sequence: TGTGCCAGCAGCGTAGGGACTAGCGGCGAGCAGTACTTC.

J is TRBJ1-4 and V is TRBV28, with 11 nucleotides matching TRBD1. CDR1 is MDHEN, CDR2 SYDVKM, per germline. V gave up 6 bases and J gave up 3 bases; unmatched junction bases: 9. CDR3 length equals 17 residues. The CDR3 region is CASSWTGGWLSNEKLFF. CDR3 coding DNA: TGTGCCAGCAGCTGGACAGGGGGCTGGTTATCTAATGAAAAACTGTTTTTT.

The CDR3 loop reads CARNEGGAGYTF. Here the CDR3 DNA reads TGTGCCAGAAACGAGGGGGGCGCGGGCTACACCTTC. This sequence joins TRBV7-2 and TRBJ1-2, with D possibly being TRBD1 (6 bases). The CDR3 consists of 12 residues. V lost 9 bases and J 8 bases, leaving 16 bases between the germline ends. Germline V gene data show CDR1 as SGHTA and CDR2 as FQGNSA. The full variable domain, completed using reference TRBV7-2 and TRBJ1-2, is GAGVSQSPSNKVTEKGKDVELRCDPISGHTALYWYRQSLGQGLEFLIYFQGNSAPDKSGLPSDRFSAERTGGSVSTLTIQRTQQEDSAVYLCARNEGGAGYTFGSGTRLTVV.

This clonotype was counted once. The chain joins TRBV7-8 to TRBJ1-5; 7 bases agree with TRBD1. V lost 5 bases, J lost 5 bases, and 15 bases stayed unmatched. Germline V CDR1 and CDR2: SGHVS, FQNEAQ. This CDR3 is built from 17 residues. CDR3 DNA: TGTGCCAGCAGCCCCGGGGACAGTCCCAATCCACATCAGCCCCAGCATTTT. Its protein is CASSPGDSPNPHQPQHF.

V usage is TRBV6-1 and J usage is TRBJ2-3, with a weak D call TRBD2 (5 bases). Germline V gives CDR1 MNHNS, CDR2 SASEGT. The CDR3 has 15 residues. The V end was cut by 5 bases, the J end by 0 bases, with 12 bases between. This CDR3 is CASSPPGISTDTQYF. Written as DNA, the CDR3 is TGTGCCAGCAGTCCCCCGGGAATTAGCACAGATACGCAGTATTTT.

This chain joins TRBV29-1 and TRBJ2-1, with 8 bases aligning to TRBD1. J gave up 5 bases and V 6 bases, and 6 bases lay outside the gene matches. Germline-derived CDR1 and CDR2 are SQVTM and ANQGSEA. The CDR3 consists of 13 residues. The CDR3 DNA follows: TGCAGCGTCTCAGGGGGCGAGCACAATGAGCAGTTCTTC. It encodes CSVSGGEHNEQFF.

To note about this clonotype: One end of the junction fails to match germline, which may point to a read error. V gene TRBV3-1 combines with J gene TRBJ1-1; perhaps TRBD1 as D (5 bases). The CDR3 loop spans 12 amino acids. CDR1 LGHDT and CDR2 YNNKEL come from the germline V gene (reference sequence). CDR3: CASTGLKTEAFF. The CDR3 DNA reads TGTGCCAGCACAGGGCTGAAAACTGAAGCTTTCTTT. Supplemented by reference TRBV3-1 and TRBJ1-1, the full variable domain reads DTAVSQTPKYLVTQMGNDKSIKCEQNLGHDTMYWYKQDSKKFLKIMFSYNNKELIINETVPNRFSPKSPDKAHLNLHINSLELGDSAVYFCASTGLKTEAFFGQGTRLTVV.

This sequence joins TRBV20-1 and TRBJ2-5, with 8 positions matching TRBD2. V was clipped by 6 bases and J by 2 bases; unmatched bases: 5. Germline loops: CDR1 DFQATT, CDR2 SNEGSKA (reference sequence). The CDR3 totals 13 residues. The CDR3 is CSAPRGGQETQYF. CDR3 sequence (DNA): TGCAGTGCCCCACGGGGGGGACAAGAGACCCAGTACTTC.

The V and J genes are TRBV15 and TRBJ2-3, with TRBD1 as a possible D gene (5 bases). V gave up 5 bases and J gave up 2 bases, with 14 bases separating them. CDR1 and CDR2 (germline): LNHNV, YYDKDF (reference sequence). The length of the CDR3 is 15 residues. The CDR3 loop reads CATSARAGITDTQYF. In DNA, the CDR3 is TGTGCCACCAGCGCCAGGGCCGGAATCACAGATACGCAGTATTTT.

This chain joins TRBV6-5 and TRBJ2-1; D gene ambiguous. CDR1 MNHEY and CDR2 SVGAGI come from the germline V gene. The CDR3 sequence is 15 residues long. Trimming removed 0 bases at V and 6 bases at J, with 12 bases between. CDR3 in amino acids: CASSYSVGWGNEQFF. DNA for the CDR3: TGTGCCAGCAGTTACTCAGTAGGGTGGGGCAATGAGCAGTTCTTC.

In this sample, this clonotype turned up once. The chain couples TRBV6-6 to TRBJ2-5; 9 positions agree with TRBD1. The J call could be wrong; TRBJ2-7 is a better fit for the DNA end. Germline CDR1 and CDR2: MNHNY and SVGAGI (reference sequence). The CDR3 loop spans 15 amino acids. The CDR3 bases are TGTGCCAGCAGCCCCGACAGGGGGACCTCCTACGAGCAGTACTTC. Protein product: CASSPDRGTSYEQYF.

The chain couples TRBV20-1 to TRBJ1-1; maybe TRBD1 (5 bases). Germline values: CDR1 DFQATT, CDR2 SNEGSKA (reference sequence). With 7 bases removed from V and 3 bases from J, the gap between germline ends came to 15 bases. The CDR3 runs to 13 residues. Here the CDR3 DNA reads TGCAGTGGGTTAGTGTGGGGCGACACTGAAGCTTTCTTT. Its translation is CSGLVWGDTEAFF.

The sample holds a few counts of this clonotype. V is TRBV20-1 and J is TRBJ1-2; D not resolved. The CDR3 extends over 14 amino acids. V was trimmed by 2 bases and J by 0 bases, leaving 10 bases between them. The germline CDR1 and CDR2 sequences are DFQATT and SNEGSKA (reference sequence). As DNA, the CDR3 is TGCAGTGCTAGACCAGGAGAAGCTAACTATGGCTACACCTTC. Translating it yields CSARPGEANYGYTF.

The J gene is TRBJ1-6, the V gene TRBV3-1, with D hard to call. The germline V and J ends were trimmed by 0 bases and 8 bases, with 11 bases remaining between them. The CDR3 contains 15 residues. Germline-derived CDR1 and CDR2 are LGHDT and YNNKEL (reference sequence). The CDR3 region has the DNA TGTGCCAGCAGCCAAGAGGCCAGAGCGGATTCACCCCTCCACTTT. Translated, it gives CASSQEARADSPLHF.

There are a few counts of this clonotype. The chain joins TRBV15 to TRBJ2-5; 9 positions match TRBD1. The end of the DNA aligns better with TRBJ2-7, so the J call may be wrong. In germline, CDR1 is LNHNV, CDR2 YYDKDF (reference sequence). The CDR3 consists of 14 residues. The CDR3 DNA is TGTGCCACCAGCAGGAGTGGACAGGGGTACGAGCAGTACTTC. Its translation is CATSRSGQGYEQYF.

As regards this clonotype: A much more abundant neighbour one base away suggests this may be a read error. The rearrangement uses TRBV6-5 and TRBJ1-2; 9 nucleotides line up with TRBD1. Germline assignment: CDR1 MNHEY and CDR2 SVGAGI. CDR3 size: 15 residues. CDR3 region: CASRGQGILSRGCTF. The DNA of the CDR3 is TGTGCCAGCCGCGGACAGGGGATATTGAGTCGTGGCTGCACCTTC.

The CDR3 coding sequence is TGTGCCACCAGCAGAGGAGGGGGCGAGCAGTACTTC. Protein: CATSRGGGEQYF. This chain links TRBV15 with TRBJ2-7; tentatively, D is TRBD1 (6 bases). The length of the CDR3 is 12 residues. In germline, CDR1 is LNHNV, CDR2 YYDKDF (reference sequence). V shed 1 base and J shed 6 bases, with 7 bases lying between them.

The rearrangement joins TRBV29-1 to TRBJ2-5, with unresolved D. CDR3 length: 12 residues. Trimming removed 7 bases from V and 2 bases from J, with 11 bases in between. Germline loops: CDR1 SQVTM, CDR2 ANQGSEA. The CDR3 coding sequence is TGCAGCGGTGCTGGGCTGCAAGAGACCCAGTACTTC. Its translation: CSGAGLQETQYF. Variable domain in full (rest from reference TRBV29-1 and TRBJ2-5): SAVISQKPSRDICQRGTSLTIQCQVDSQVTMMFWYRQQPGQSLTLIATANQGSEATYESGFVIDKFPISRPNLTFSTLTVSNMSPEDSSIYLCSGAGLQETQYFGPGTRLLVL.

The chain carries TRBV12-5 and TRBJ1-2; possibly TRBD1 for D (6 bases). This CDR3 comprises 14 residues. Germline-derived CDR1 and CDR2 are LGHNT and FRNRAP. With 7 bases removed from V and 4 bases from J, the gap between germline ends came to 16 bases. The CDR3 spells CASAPARDIYGYTF. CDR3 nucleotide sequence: TGTGCTAGTGCCCCGGCACGGGACATCTATGGCTACACCTTC. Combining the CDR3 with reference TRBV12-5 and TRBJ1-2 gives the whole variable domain DARVTQTPRHKVTEMGQEVTMRCQPILGHNTVFWYRQTMMQGLELLAYFRNRAPLDDSGMPKDRFSAEMPDATLATLKIQPSEPRDSAVYFCASAPARDIYGYTFGSGTRLTVV.